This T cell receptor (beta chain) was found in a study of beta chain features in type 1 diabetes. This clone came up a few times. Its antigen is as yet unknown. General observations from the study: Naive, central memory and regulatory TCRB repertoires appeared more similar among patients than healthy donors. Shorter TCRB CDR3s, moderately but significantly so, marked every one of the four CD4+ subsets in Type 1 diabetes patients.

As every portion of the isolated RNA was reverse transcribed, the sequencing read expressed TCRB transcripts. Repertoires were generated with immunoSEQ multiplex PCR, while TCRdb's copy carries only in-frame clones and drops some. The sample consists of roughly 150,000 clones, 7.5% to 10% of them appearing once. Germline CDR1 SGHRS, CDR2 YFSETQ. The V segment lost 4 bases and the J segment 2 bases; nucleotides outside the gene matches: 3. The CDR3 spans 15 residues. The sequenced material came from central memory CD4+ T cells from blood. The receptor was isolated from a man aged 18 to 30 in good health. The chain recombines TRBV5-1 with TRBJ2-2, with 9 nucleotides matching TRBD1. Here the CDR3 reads CASSTGQGNTGELFF. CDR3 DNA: TGCGCCAGCAGCACGGGACAGGGAAACACCGGGGAGCTGTTTTTT.